The sequence of this T cell receptor beta chain was determined in a study of OX40 agonist ivuxolimab in advanced cancers. The wider study: Patients were given ivuxolimab, an antibody that agonizes OX40 (CD134). Study observations and caveats: Antigens targeted by the expanded peripheral T cells were not determined. There was clonal expansion of CD4+ and CD8+ blood T cells by week 6 at 0.1 to 3.0 mg/kg. Partial responders dosed at 0.1-3.0 mg/kg displayed clonal expansion ranking among the lowest.

The CDR3 totals 18 residues. The V gene end was trimmed by 3 bases and the J gene end by 4 bases; junction bases not matched to a gene: 9. Germline CDR1 LNHDA, CDR2 SQIVND (reference sequence). This clone has a single count. Its antigen remains unidentified. Generated by immunoSEQ multiplex PCR, the TCRdb table keeps only in-frame clones and is missing some. This table has around 50,000 clones, about 88% appearing once. V is TRBV19 and J is TRBJ2-6, with 10 bases matching TRBD1. The sequences come from CD4+ or CD8+ T cells sorted from blood, collected in a trial of the OX40 agonist ivuxolimab. The sequence was obtained from an adult with an advanced solid tumor such as melanoma, head and neck, liver or kidney cancer. The CDR3 nucleotides are TGTGCCAGTAGTATCGAGGGGACAGGGGCGCGAGGGGCCAACGTCCTGACTTTC. Its translation is CASSIEGTGARGANVLTF.